This T cell receptor beta chain was profiled in a study of breast tumors, draining lymph nodes, adjacent tissues. Axillary draining lymph nodes of breast cancer patients supplied the node samples. Looked up from germline, CDR1 is SGDLS and CDR2 is YYNGEE. There are 15 residues in the CDR3. Trimming took off 4 bases at V and 4 bases at J, with 17 bases between the two ends. Study results and limitations: The lymph node origin of tumor T cells was framed as consistent with a hypothesis, not demonstrated. Tumors had less TCR diversity than lymph nodes, more than nontumor tissue.

One entry per CDR3 protein results from TCRdb running MiXCR on the multiplex PCR reads. Of 84,000 or so distinct CDR3 sequences listed, approximately 29% were seen once; the top ten hold around 8.1%. As for this clonotype: The antigen remains unidentified. This may come from a read error, since a much larger clone is one base off.

The chain links TRBV9 to TRBJ2-5; TRBD2 might be the D (6 bases). Sequences were obtained from axillary lymph node tissue. The clonotype comes from a female donor with breast cancer. Some clones in this sample may be carry-over from other donors' samples. The CDR3 loop reads CASSLYLAPRETQYF. For the CDR3, the DNA is TGTGCCAGCAGCTTATATCTAGCGCCGCGAGAGACCCAGTACTTC.